The present T cell receptor beta chain was sequenced within a study of blood T cell repertoires in COVID-19. For the study at large: There were acute and convalescent COVID-19 samples, and they came from the United States, Italy and Spain.

V was clipped by 5 bases and J by 6 bases, with 14 bases between them. The CDR3 is 15 amino acids. Germline V gives CDR1 MNHEY, CDR2 SMNVEV (reference sequence). Method: immunoSEQ multiplex PCR; TCRdb's copy keeps in-frame clones and lacks some. The sample includes some 270,000 clones, approximately 90% of them seen just once. The chain recombines TRBV27 with TRBJ1-6, with a weak D call TRBD1 (6 bases). Sequenced sample: PBMCs or T cells enriched from blood (not recorded which). The clonotype was recovered from a woman aged 25-40 years with acute COVID-19. In nucleotides, the CDR3 is TGTGCCAGCAGTGGCTACAGGGAGTTTAATTCACCCCTCCACTTT. Protein: CASSGYREFNSPLHF.